What follows describes a single T cell receptor beta chain. The data were obtained in a study of shared clonotypes between healthy human individuals. Using immunoSEQ multiplex PCR, the repertoire was profiled, and TCRdb retains in-frame clones only, with some absent. The table records roughly 500,000 clones, 79% of them present only once. CDR1 SGHTA and CDR2 FQGNSA come from the germline V gene. Between the trimmed V and J ends, which lost 4 bases and 8 bases, there was a span of 17 bases. The CDR3 sequence is 15 residues long. The chain joins TRBV7-2 to TRBJ1-4; D is unresolved. The source material was PBMCs. This TCR was sampled from a woman aged 40 to 55 in good health. Some clones in this sample may be carry-over from other donors' samples. CDR3 in amino acids: CASSSRTGSGEKLFF. The CDR3 DNA reads TGTGCCAGCAGCTCCCGGACCGGAAGCGGGGAAAAACTGTTTTTT. Supplemented by reference TRBV7-2 and TRBJ1-4, the full variable domain reads GAGVSQSPSNKVTEKGKDVELRCDPISGHTALYWYRQSLGQGLEFLIYFQGNSAPDKSGLPSDRFSAERTGGSVSTLTIQRTQQEDSAVYLCASSSRTGSGEKLFFGSGTQLSVL.